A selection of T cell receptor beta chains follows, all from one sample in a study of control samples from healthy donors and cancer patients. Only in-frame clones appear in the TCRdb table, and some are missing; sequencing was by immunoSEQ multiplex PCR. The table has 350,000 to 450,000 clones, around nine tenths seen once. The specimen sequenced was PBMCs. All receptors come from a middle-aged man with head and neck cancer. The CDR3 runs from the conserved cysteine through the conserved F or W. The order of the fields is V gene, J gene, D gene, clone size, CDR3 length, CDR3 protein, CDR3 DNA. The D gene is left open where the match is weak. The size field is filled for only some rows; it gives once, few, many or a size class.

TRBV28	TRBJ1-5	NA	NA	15	CASRVSGRGNQPQHF	TGTGCCAGCAGGGTATCAGGGAGGGGAAATCAGCCCCAGCATTTT
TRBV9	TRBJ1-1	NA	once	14	CASSVGTPPGVAFF	TGTGCCAGCAGCGTAGGAACCCCCCCAGGGGTGGCTTTCTTT
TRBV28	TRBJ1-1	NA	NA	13	CASSLGPRLGAFF	TGTGCCAGCAGTTTAGGCCCCAGGCTGGGAGCTTTCTTT
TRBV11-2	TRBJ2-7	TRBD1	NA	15	CASSPPGQGQGEQYF	TGTGCCAGCAGCCCACCGGGACAGGGACAAGGCGAGCAGTACTTC
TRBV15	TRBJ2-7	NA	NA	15	CATSFHTGYSYEQYF	TGTGCCACCAGCTTCCATACAGGGTACTCCTACGAGCAGTACTTC
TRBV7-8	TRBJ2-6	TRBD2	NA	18	CASTFLGLAPSGANVLTF	TGTGCCAGCACCTTCTTAGGACTAGCACCCTCTGGGGCCAACGTCCTGACTTTC
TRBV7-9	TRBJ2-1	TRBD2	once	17	CASSRGSGRRSYNEQFF	TGTGCCAGCAGCAGGGGTAGCGGGAGAAGATCCTACAATGAGCAGTTCTTC
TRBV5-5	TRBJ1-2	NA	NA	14	CASSLVADLYGYTF	TGTGCCAGCAGCTTGGTGGCAGACCTCTATGGCTACACCTTC
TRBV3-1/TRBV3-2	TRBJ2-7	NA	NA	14	CASSLRDRSYEQYF	TGTGCCAGCAGCCTCCGGGACCGATCCTACGAGCAGTACTTC
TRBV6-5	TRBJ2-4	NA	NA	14	CASSEDLAKNIQYF	TGTGCCAGCAGCGAGGATTTAGCCAAAAACATTCAGTACTTC